These 29 T cell receptor beta chains were all obtained from the same sample, sequenced in a study of technical replicates of blood from a few donors. TCRdb's table, derived via immunoSEQ multiplex PCR, lists solely in-frame clones and lacks some. The sample has some 87,000 clones; 92% are singletons. Sequences were obtained from T cells isolated from PBMCs. The receptors derive from a human donor in good health.

The V and J genes are TRBV2 and TRBJ2-1; possibly TRBD2 for D (6 bases). Germline CDR1 is SNHLY and CDR2 is FYNNEI. CDR3 length equals 15 residues. Trimming shortened V by 6 bases and J by 0 bases, and 12 bases separated the two germline ends. Here the CDR3 reads CASRVAAGSYNEQFF. Here the CDR3 DNA reads TGTGCCAGCAGAGTAGCGGCGGGCTCCTACAATGAGCAGTTCTTC.

This chain links TRBV28 with TRBJ1-1; 7 nucleotides match TRBD1. This CDR3 contains 14 residues. Looked up from germline, CDR1 is MDHEN and CDR2 is SYDVKM. V lost 5 bases to trimming and J lost 4 bases; unmatched junction nucleotides: 7. CDR3 DNA sequence: TGTGCCAGCAGTCTCCGACAGGGTCGCACTGAAGCTTTCTTT. Protein product: CASSLRQGRTEAFF.

The rearrangement joins TRBV6-5 to TRBJ2-7; 8 bases map to TRBD2. The CDR3 has 13 residues. V was pared by 6 bases and J by 5 bases, with 6 bases of the junction left unmatched. Germline V lookup: CDR1 MNHEY, CDR2 SVGAGI. The CDR3 region is CASRTREVNEQYF. The CDR3 DNA sequence: TGTGCCAGCAGGACGCGGGAGGTAAACGAGCAGTACTTC.

This chain connects TRBV7-9 to TRBJ1-3; 8 bases map to TRBD1. This CDR3 has 17 residues. V was pared by 3 bases and J by 0 bases, with 7 bases of the junction left unmatched. Germline assignment: CDR1 SEHNR and CDR2 FQNEAQ (reference sequence). The CDR3 region is CASSLRTGKDSGNTIYF. CDR3 nucleotides: TGTGCCAGCAGCTTGCGGACAGGGAAGGACTCTGGAAACACCATATATTTT.

The V call is TRBV5-1, the J call TRBJ2-7, with a weak D call TRBD1 (5 bases). Germline V gives CDR1 SGHRS, CDR2 YFSETQ. This CDR3 spans 14 amino acids. V was cut by 0 bases and J by 2 bases, with 9 bases left in between. The DNA for the CDR3 is TGCGCCAGCAGCTTGGGTACAGGAACCTACGAGCAGTACTTC. It encodes CASSLGTGTYEQYF.

The chain combines TRBV7-8 with TRBJ1-2; D might be TRBD1 (6 bases). Trimming stripped 5 bases from V and 5 bases from J, with 21 bases between. CDR1 is SGHVS, CDR2 FQNEAQ, per germline. This CDR3 comprises 16 residues. The CDR3 DNA reads TGTGCCAGCAGCGAACGTCGCCAGGGGAGTATTTATGGCTACACCTTC. Translating gives CASSERRQGSIYGYTF.

The chain uses TRBV7-3 and TRBJ2-2, with TRBD1 matching 7 bases. Germline lookup yields CDR1 SGHTA and CDR2 FQGTGA. With 0 bases clipped from V and 5 bases from J, the junction kept 9 bases outside the gene matches. CDR3 length: 17 amino acids. Here the CDR3 DNA reads TGTGCCAGCAGCTTAACGATGGGACAGATTTTTACCGGGGAGCTGTTTTTT. Translating gives CASSLTMGQIFTGELFF. Full variable domain (outside the CDR3, taken from reference TRBV7-3 and TRBJ2-2): GAGVSQTPSNKVTEKGKYVELRCDPISGHTALYWYRQSLGQGPEFLIYFQGTGAADDSGLPNDRFFAVRPEGSVSTLKIQRTERGDSAVYLCASSLTMGQIFTGELFFGEGSRLTVL.

Concerning this clone: The same CDR3 arises from other DNA sequences in this sample as well. CDR3 sequence reads: CASRGGTEAFF. CDR3 bases: TGTGCCAGCCGGGGAGGGACTGAAGCTTTCTTT. This chain joins TRBV6-5 and TRBJ1-1; unclear D gene. Germline V gene lookup returns CDR1 MNHEY and CDR2 SVGAGI. There are 11 residues in the CDR3. Trimming took off 8 bases at V and 5 bases at J, with 9 bases between the two ends.

The chain combines TRBV7-9 with TRBJ2-1; the match to TRBD2 covers 10 bases. J lost 4 bases, V lost 4 bases, and 10 bases had no gene match. The germline V gene has CDR1 SEHNR and CDR2 FQNEAQ (reference sequence). This CDR3 is built from 17 residues. CDR3 in amino acids: CASSSLAGVGFYNEQFF. Here the CDR3 DNA reads TGTGCCAGCAGCTCCCTAGCGGGAGTGGGGTTTTACAATGAGCAGTTCTTC.

This clone was counted only a few times. This chain uses TRBV5-1 with TRBJ1-1; tentative D call: TRBD1 (5 bases). Germline V gene data show CDR1 as SGHRS and CDR2 as YFSETQ. CDR3 length: 15 amino acids. V lost 5 bases, J lost 0 bases, and 14 bases lay in between. CDR3 protein: CASRDTLNMNTEAFF. The CDR3 region has the DNA TGCGCCAGCAGGGACACGCTAAACATGAACACTGAAGCTTTCTTT.

The V and J genes are TRBV11-3 and TRBJ2-3, with TRBD2 matching 10 bases. CDR3 length: 16 residues. Germline V CDR1 and CDR2: SGHNT, YENEEA. Germline trimming cut 3 bases from V and 2 bases from J; bases unmatched to any gene: 5. CDR3 amino acids: CASSFQSGRDTDTQYF. The CDR3 nucleotides are TGTGCCAGCAGCTTCCAAAGCGGGAGGGACACAGATACGCAGTATTTT.

This rearrangement joins TRBV7-3 to TRBJ1-1; TRBD1 matches at 11 bases. The CDR3 loop spans 15 amino acids. Germline CDR1 SGHTA, CDR2 FQGTGA. V lost 5 bases and J lost 4; bases outside the gene matches: 6. The CDR3 DNA is TGTGCCAGCAGCCCCCGGACAGGGGGCCCCACTGAAGCTTTCTTT. Protein: CASSPRTGGPTEAFF.

J is TRBJ2-1 and V is TRBV7-3; possible D gene TRBD2, 6 bases. Germline CDR1 is SGHTA and CDR2 is FQGTGA. V gave up 5 bases and J gave up 0 bases, with 11 bases separating them. The CDR3 has 15 residues. This CDR3 is CASSPGLRSYNEQFF. As DNA, the CDR3 is TGTGCCAGCAGCCCGGGACTCCGCTCCTACAATGAGCAGTTCTTC.

This rearrangement joins TRBV21-1 to TRBJ2-7; the table gives TRBD1 as D, unverified against the DNA. TRBV21-1 is a listed pseudogene. The CDR3 is 18 amino acids. Here the CDR3 DNA reads TGTGCCAGCAGCATTGGGAGTAGGGACAGAAAACAAACCTACGAGCAGTACTTC. It is translated as CASSIGSRDRKQTYEQYF.

In DNA form, the CDR3 reads TGTGCCATCAGTGAAATTCTTAGTGCTGAAGCTTTCTTT. This sequence encodes CAISEILSAEAFF. This sequence joins TRBV10-3 and TRBJ1-1; the D is unclear. Trimming took off 3 bases at V and 6 bases at J, with 11 bases between the two ends. CDR1 ENHRY and CDR2 SYGVKD come from the germline V gene. This CDR3 region has 13 residues.

The gene calls are TRBV7-9 and TRBJ1-1, with D maybe TRBD1 (5 bases). Between the trimmed V and J ends, which lost 1 base and 11 bases, there was a span of 17 bases. CDR3 length equals 14 residues. Germline loops: CDR1 SEHNR, CDR2 FQNEAQ (reference sequence). Here the CDR3 DNA reads TGTGCCAGCAGCTTAGTAGTCGGGGGTTCGGGGGCTTTCTTT. Amino acids: CASSLVVGGSGAFF. Full variable domain (missing parts from reference TRBV7-9 and TRBJ1-1): DTGVSQNPRHKITKRGQNVTFRCDPISEHNRLYWYRQTLGQGPEFLTYFQNEAQLEKSRLLSDRFSAERPKGSFSTLEIQRTEQGDSAMYLCASSLVVGGSGAFFGQGTRLTVV.

The V gene is TRBV6-1, the J gene TRBJ2-7, with 7 bases fitting TRBD1. With 8 bases clipped from V and 0 bases from J, the junction kept 1 base outside the gene matches. The CDR3 has 12 amino acids. Germline V gene lookup returns CDR1 MNHNS and CDR2 SASEGT. As DNA, the CDR3 is TGTGCCAGCGGGGACAGCTCCTACGAGCAGTACTTC. Protein product: CASGDSSYEQYF.

The chain uses TRBV19 and TRBJ1-2, with D uncertain. The germline CDR1 and CDR2 sequences are LNHDA and SQIVND (reference sequence). The CDR3 contains 11 residues. V dropped 3 bases and J dropped 7 bases, with 6 bases sitting between them. CDR3 loop: CASSILSGYTF. CDR3 DNA: TGTGCCAGTAGTATCCTCTCTGGCTACACCTTC.

This clone was observed a single time. The chain links TRBV5-5 to TRBJ1-5; D is possibly TRBD1 (5 bases). The CDR3 is 14 amino acids. Per the germline V gene, CDR1 is SGHKS and CDR2 is YYEKEE (reference sequence). Trimming took off 2 bases at V and 7 bases at J, with 13 bases between the two ends. CDR3 nucleotides: TGTGCCAGCAGCTTCGGGGGACGGGGGCAGCCCCAGCATTTT. Translated, it gives CASSFGGRGQPQHF.

The gene calls are TRBV4-3 and TRBJ2-7; perhaps TRBD2 as D (6 bases). Germline V gene data show CDR1 as LGHNA and CDR2 as YSLEER. Deletions cut 5 bases from V and 3 bases from J, with 11 bases between. The CDR3 totals 13 residues. The CDR3 loop reads CASSYSGNYEQYF. The CDR3 DNA reads TGCGCCAGCAGCTATAGCGGCAACTACGAGCAGTACTTC.

This chain uses TRBV6-5 with TRBJ2-1, with a weak D call TRBD2 (6 bases). Germline CDR1 reads MNHEY; CDR2 reads SVGAGI. There are 13 residues in the CDR3. V lost 8 bases and J 9 bases, leaving 17 bases between the germline ends. CDR3: CASQYLVGSEQFF. The CDR3 DNA reads TGTGCCAGCCAATACTTGGTCGGGAGTGAGCAGTTCTTC.

V usage is TRBV4-3 and J usage is TRBJ2-7; 8 positions agree with TRBD2. The CDR3 is made up of 15 amino acids. Unmatched junction bases numbered 7, after V lost 0 bases and J lost 6 bases. Germline CDR1 is LGHNA and CDR2 is YSLEER. Written as DNA, the CDR3 is TGCGCCAGCAGCCAAGAAACCAGCGGGAGAGGCGAGCAGTACTTC. It codes for CASSQETSGRGEQYF.

A single count supports this clone. This chain connects TRBV4-1 to TRBJ2-7; 11 nucleotides line up with TRBD1. V lost 1 base to trimming and J lost 5 bases; unmatched junction nucleotides: 10. Germline CDR1 and CDR2: MGHRA and YSYEKL. This CDR3 region has 17 residues. Here the CDR3 reads CASSQVGTGGMWDEQYF. CDR3 in DNA: TGCGCCAGCAGCCAAGTTGGGACAGGGGGAATGTGGGACGAGCAGTACTTC.

The chain uses TRBV30 and TRBJ2-5; 7 bases align to TRBD1. Per germline, CDR1 GTSNPN and CDR2 SVGIG (reference sequence). This CDR3 contains 14 residues. J was trimmed by 0 bases and V by 2 bases; bases with no gene match: 3. In DNA, the CDR3 is TGTGCCTGGAGTCTAGGGACAGACCAAGAGACCCAGTACTTC. This encodes CAWSLGTDQETQYF.

The V gene is TRBV7-9, the J gene TRBJ2-5, with 8 bases that match TRBD1. The V and J ends lost 8 bases and 5 bases, in that order; junction bases with no gene match: 10. Germline CDR1 is SEHNR and CDR2 is FQNEAQ (reference sequence). The CDR3 loop spans 14 amino acids. The CDR3 spells CASLQGARIETQYF. In nucleotides, the CDR3 is TGTGCCAGCCTTCAGGGGGCTAGGATTGAGACCCAGTACTTC.

The gene calls are TRBV5-1 and TRBJ2-7, with 9 bases that match TRBD1. Germline CDR1 and CDR2: SGHRS and YFSETQ. Trimming at V came to 0 bases and at J to 4 bases, leaving 5 bases not matched to a gene. CDR3 length equals 15 residues. The CDR3, as DNA: TGCGCCAGCAGCTTGGCCGCGACAGGGGGGTACGAGCAGTACTTC. Residues: CASSLAATGGYEQYF.

This chain uses TRBV4-3 with TRBJ2-1; 7 bases align to TRBD2. The V segment lost 3 bases and the J segment 7 bases; nucleotides outside the gene matches: 6. Per germline, CDR1 LGHNA and CDR2 YSLEER. The CDR3 has 14 residues. The CDR3 sequence is CASSHNREVNEQFF. In DNA form, the CDR3 reads TGCGCCAGCAGCCACAACCGGGAGGTGAATGAGCAGTTCTTC.

This chain joins TRBV5-6 and TRBJ2-7; 8 bases agree with TRBD2. The CDR3 consists of 14 residues. Trimming cost V 3 bases and J 0 bases; bases outside gene matches: 2. Looked up from germline, CDR1 is SGHDT and CDR2 is YYEEEE. CDR3 protein: CASSSTSGSYEQYF. DNA for the CDR3: TGTGCCAGCAGCTCTACTAGCGGCTCCTACGAGCAGTACTTC.

This chain connects TRBV18 to TRBJ2-2; D is uncertain. There are 15 residues in the CDR3. V was pared by 3 bases and J by 5 bases, with 13 bases between. Germline V gives CDR1 KGHSH, CDR2 LQKENI. As DNA, the CDR3 is TGTGCCAGCTCACCCGAAGTATTGAGAACCGGGGAGCTGTTTTTT. Protein product: CASSPEVLRTGELFF.